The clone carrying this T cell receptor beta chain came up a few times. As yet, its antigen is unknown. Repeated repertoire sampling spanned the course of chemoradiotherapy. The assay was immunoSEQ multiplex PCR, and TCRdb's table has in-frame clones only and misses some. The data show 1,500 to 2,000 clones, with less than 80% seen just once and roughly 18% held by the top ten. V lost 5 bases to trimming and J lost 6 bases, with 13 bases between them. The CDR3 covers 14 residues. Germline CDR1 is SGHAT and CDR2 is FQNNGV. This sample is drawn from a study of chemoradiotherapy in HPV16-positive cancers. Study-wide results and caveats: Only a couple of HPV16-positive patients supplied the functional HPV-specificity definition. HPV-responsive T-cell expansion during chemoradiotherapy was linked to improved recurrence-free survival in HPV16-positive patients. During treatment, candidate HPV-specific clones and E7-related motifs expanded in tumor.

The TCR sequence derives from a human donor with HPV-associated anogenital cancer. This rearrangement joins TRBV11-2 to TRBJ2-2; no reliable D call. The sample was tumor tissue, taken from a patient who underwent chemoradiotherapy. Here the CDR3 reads CASSHNRYPGELFF. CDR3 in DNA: TGTGCCAGCAGCCATAACAGATATCCCGGGGAGCTGTTTTTT.